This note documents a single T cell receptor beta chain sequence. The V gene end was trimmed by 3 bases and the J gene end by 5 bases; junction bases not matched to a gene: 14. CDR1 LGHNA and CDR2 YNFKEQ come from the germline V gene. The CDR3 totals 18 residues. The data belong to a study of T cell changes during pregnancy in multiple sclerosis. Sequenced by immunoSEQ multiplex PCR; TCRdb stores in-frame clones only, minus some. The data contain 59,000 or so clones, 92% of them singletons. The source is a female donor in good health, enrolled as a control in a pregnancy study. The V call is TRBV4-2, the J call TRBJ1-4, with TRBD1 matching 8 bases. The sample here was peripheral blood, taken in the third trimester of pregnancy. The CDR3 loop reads CASSQRIGQGRGNEKLFF. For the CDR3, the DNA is TGTGCCAGCAGCCAGCGGATAGGACAGGGAAGGGGAAATGAAAAACTGTTTTTT.